What follows are 17 T cell receptor beta chains derived from one specimen sequenced in a study of blood T cell repertoires in COVID-19. Only in-frame clones appear in the TCRdb table, and some are missing; sequencing was by immunoSEQ multiplex PCR. The sample yields about 99,000 clones, roughly 87% seen once. Sequencing input: peripheral blood. These receptors were collected from a man between 45 and 60 years old in a cohort sampled during active COVID-19.

This clone showed up just a few times. CDR3 residues: CASSNRGLKNIQYF. In nucleotides, the CDR3 is TGTGCCAGCAGCAACAGGGGACTCAAAAACATTCAGTACTTC. The rearrangement uses TRBV5-4 and TRBJ2-4, with D maybe TRBD1 (7 bases). The CDR3 extends over 14 amino acids. Per the germline V gene, CDR1 is SGHNT and CDR2 is YYREEE (reference sequence). Trimming took off 4 bases at V and 3 bases at J, with 11 bases between the two ends.

This chain joins TRBV5-1 and TRBJ2-5; D is ambiguous. V gave up 4 bases and J gave up 5 bases, with 18 bases separating them. The length of the CDR3 is 15 residues. Per the germline V gene, CDR1 is SGHRS and CDR2 is YFSETQ. CDR3 DNA: TGCGCCAGCAGCCCAACCGGGTACCATCAGGAGACCCAGTACTTC. It is translated as CASSPTGYHQETQYF. Full variable domain (missing parts from reference TRBV5-1 and TRBJ2-5): KAGVTQTPRYLIKTRGQQVTLSCSPISGHRSVSWYQQTPGQGLQFLFEYFSETQRNKGNFPGRFSGRQFSNSRSEMNVSTLELGDSALYLCASSPTGYHQETQYFGPGTRLLVL.

The gene calls are TRBV9 and TRBJ2-5; 10 bases map to TRBD2. This CDR3 is 14 amino acids long. V was pared by 0 bases and J by 8 bases, with 4 bases of the junction left unmatched. Germline CDR1 SGDLS, CDR2 YYNGEE. The CDR3 DNA follows: TGTGCCAGCAGCGTAGAAGCTAGCGGGGGTACCCAGTACTTC. This gives the protein CASSVEASGGTQYF.

The rearrangement uses TRBV7-8 and TRBJ2-5, with D unclear. CDR3 size: 14 residues. The V and J ends lost 5 bases and 1 base respectively, with 11 bases between them. From germline, CDR1 is SGHVS and CDR2 FQNEAQ. The CDR3 coding sequence is TGTGCCAGCAGCCGAAACATAATCCAAGAGACCCAGTACTTC. Encoded protein: CASSRNIIQETQYF.

This chain connects TRBV4-2 to TRBJ2-3, with 12 bases that match TRBD1. CDR1 is LGHNA, CDR2 YNFKEQ, per germline. The V gene end was trimmed by 3 bases and the J gene end by 8 bases; junction bases not matched to a gene: 3. This CDR3 is built from 14 residues. The CDR3 coding sequence is TGTGCCAGCAGCCACGGGACAGGGGGCCCTACGCAGTATTTT. It yields the protein CASSHGTGGPTQYF.

The chain is built from TRBV6-2 or TRBV6-3 and TRBJ1-1; the match to TRBD1 covers 8 bases. The CDR3 contains 11 residues. Germline CDR1 is MNHEY and CDR2 is SVGEGT. J gave up 13 bases and V 4 bases, and 5 bases lay outside the gene matches. CDR3 protein: CASSSQGAVFF. As DNA, the CDR3 is TGTGCCAGCAGTTCCCAGGGGGCAGTTTTCTTT.

This clone appeared once. The chain has TRBV9 and TRBJ2-3, with a possible D match to TRBD1 (6 bases). The CDR3 extends over 17 amino acids. Germline V CDR1 and CDR2: SGDLS, YYNGEE. The ends were cut back, 0 bases at V and 6 bases at J, with 20 bases in the middle. The CDR3 loop is CASSVAQGRTLGDTQYF. The CDR3 DNA sequence: TGTGCCAGCAGCGTAGCACAGGGCCGAACACTGGGGGATACGCAGTATTTT.

The V gene is TRBV29-1, the J gene TRBJ1-5, with unresolved D. In germline, CDR1 is SQVTM, CDR2 ANQGSEA. The CDR3 contains 12 residues. V dropped 4 bases and J dropped 7 bases, with 11 bases sitting between them. The CDR3 DNA sequence: TGCAGCGTTGGAGATTCGGGGCAGCCCCAGCATTTT. Its translation is CSVGDSGQPQHF.

As DNA, the CDR3 is TGTGCCAGCAGTGAAGCGCGGGGGTTGGGAGGGAATACGCAGTATTTT. It codes for CASSEARGLGGNTQYF. The J gene is TRBJ2-3, the V gene TRBV2, with 7 bases fitting TRBD2. Germline trimming cut 0 bases from V and 7 bases from J; bases unmatched to any gene: 10. In germline, CDR1 is SNHLY, CDR2 FYNNEI. The CDR3 has 16 residues.

The chain recombines TRBV29-1 with TRBJ2-2; maybe TRBD1 (5 bases). Germline V lookup: CDR1 SQVTM, CDR2 ANQGSEA. The CDR3 has 12 residues. Trimming took 6 bases from V and 4 from J, leaving 9 bases between them. CDR3 sequence: CSVGRGTGELFF. The CDR3 nucleotides are TGCAGCGTCGGTAGGGGCACCGGGGAGCTGTTTTTT.

On this clone itself: Compared with germline, one end of the junction differs, possibly owing to a read error. This rearrangement joins TRBV7-2 to TRBJ2-4, with D maybe TRBD1 (7 bases). This CDR3 has 13 amino acids. Per the germline V gene, CDR1 is SGHTA and CDR2 is FQGNSA. The CDR3 coding sequence is TGTGCCAGCAGCCGAAACGCGGGACAGTCTAACGTCTTC. Its translation is CASSRNAGQSNVF.

This chain links TRBV29-1 with TRBJ1-4; 7 bases agree with TRBD1. The CDR3 totals 14 residues. Germline V gives CDR1 SQVTM, CDR2 ANQGSEA. J was trimmed by 7 bases and V by 6 bases; bases with no gene match: 11. The CDR3 protein is CSVADRAGIEKLFF. The CDR3 nucleotides read TGCAGCGTGGCAGACAGGGCGGGTATTGAAAAACTGTTTTTT.

This clone showed up just once. The chain is built from TRBV6-2 or TRBV6-3 and TRBJ1-5, with D unclear. V dropped 5 bases and J dropped 4 bases, with 12 bases sitting between them. CDR3 size: 14 residues. The germline V gene has CDR1 MNHEY and CDR2 SVGEGT. CDR3: CASSNGVENQPQHF. In nucleotides, the CDR3 is TGTGCCAGCAGTAACGGGGTGGAAAATCAGCCCCAGCATTTT.

This chain links TRBV9 with TRBJ2-5; perhaps TRBD1 as D (6 bases). The V gene's germline CDR1 is SGDLS and CDR2 YYNGEE. V was trimmed by 0 bases and J by 5 bases, leaving 11 bases between them. The CDR3 is 14 residues long. The CDR3 coding sequence is TGTGCCAGCAGCGTAGGACAGGCCGGGGAGACCCAGTACTTC. Translated, it gives CASSVGQAGETQYF. The whole variable domain, filled in from reference TRBV9 and TRBJ2-5, reads DSGVTQTPKHLITATGQRVTLRCSPRSGDLSVYWYQQSLDQGLQFLIQYYNGEERAKGNILERFSAQQFPDLHSELNLSSLELGDSALYFCASSVGQAGETQYFGPGTRLLVL.

The J gene is TRBJ1-6, the V gene TRBV5-1; 10 positions match TRBD1. Trimming removed 0 bases from V and 9 bases from J; junction bases left unmatched: 9. This CDR3 has 17 residues. Germline lookup yields CDR1 SGHRS and CDR2 YFSETQ. The CDR3 is CASSLGRSGQGTSPLHF. CDR3 bases: TGCGCCAGCAGCTTGGGTCGGTCGGGACAGGGGACTTCACCCCTCCACTTT.

The chain couples TRBV5-6 to TRBJ2-2; 7 nucleotides align to TRBD2. Trimming removed 1 base from V and 6 bases from J; junction bases left unmatched: 0. The germline V gene has CDR1 SGHDT and CDR2 YYEEEE. The CDR3 covers 13 residues. The CDR3 sequence is CASSLRGAGELFF. CDR3 coding DNA: TGTGCCAGCAGCTTGCGGGGGGCCGGGGAGCTGTTTTTT.

The V and J genes are TRBV25-1 and TRBJ2-2, with a weak D call TRBD1 (7 bases). Deletions cut 2 bases from V and 6 bases from J, with 16 bases between. CDR3 length equals 16 residues. Looked up from germline, CDR1 is MGHDK and CDR2 is SYGVNS. The DNA for the CDR3 is TGTGCCAGCAGTGAACGGCCAGGGGGGTTCTCCGGGGAGCTGTTTTTT. This encodes CASSERPGGFSGELFF. The whole variable domain, filled in from reference TRBV25-1 and TRBJ2-2, reads EADIYQTPRYLVIGTGKKITLECSQTMGHDKMYWYQQDPGMELHLIHYSYGVNSTEKGDLSSESTVSRIRTEHFPLTLESARPSHTSQYLCASSERPGGFSGELFFGEGSRLTVL.